The 32 T cell receptor beta chains below come from one sample, sequenced in a study of CD8 T cells in Susac syndrome. RNA amounts of 0.5 to 1 ug underwent reverse transcription with random hexamers. MiXCR was run by TCRdb on the immunoSEQ multiplex PCR reads, yielding one entry per CDR3 protein. The table records roughly 200,000 distinct CDR3 sequences, around 94% of them present only once. Sequencing input: CD4+ T cells from PBMCs. The receptor source for this set is a human donor with Susac syndrome.

This clonotype was counted once. J is TRBJ2-3 and V is TRBV20-1, with D possibly being TRBD1 or TRBD2 (5 bases each). Germline assignment: CDR1 DFQATT and CDR2 SNEGSKA (reference sequence). V lost 0 bases, J lost 0 bases, and 19 bases lay in between. The length of the CDR3 is 18 residues. In DNA form, the CDR3 reads TGCAGTGCTAGAGATGCCCTAGGTCTGGGACGGAGCACAGATACGCAGTATTTT. Translation: CSARDALGLGRSTDTQYF.

This clonotype was seen only a few times. The V call is TRBV29-1, the J call TRBJ1-1, with unresolved D. This CDR3 is 14 amino acids long. Germline V CDR1 and CDR2: SQVTM, ANQGSEA. With 3 bases removed from V and 0 bases from J, the gap between germline ends came to 11 bases. The CDR3 DNA follows: TGCAGCGTTGAGGGGTCCGCTATGAACACTGAAGCTTTCTTT. This translates into CSVEGSAMNTEAFF.

V and J are TRBV11-2 and TRBJ1-1; maybe TRBD1 (6 bases). CDR3 length: 13 amino acids. Germline values: CDR1 SGHAT, CDR2 FQNNGV. The V end was cut by 2 bases, the J end by 11 bases, with 15 bases between. The CDR3 here is CASSLRTDSVAFF. The DNA of the CDR3 is TGTGCCAGCAGCTTAAGAACGGACAGCGTGGCTTTCTTT.

The rearrangement uses TRBV30 and TRBJ1-4; possibly TRBD1 for D (5 bases). CDR3 length: 14 residues. Germline V gives CDR1 GTSNPN, CDR2 SVGIG (reference sequence). The V end lost 4 bases, the J end lost 5 bases, and 14 bases lay between the germline ends. The CDR3: CAWNLQGVNEKLFF. The CDR3 DNA is TGTGCCTGGAACCTCCAGGGAGTCAATGAAAAACTGTTTTTT.

The chain joins TRBV21-1 to TRBJ2-7; no check of the table's D call, TRBD1, against the DNA was made. TRBV21-1 is given as a pseudogene. The CDR3 spans 14 residues. The CDR3 reads CASSNFGGNYEQYF. The CDR3 coding sequence is TGTGCCAGCAGCAATTTCGGGGGGAACTACGAGCAGTACTTC.

The J gene is TRBJ2-7, the V gene TRBV30; 8 bases are shared with TRBD1. The length of the CDR3 is 14 residues. V lost 1 base and J lost 6; bases outside the gene matches: 8. Germline CDR1 and CDR2: GTSNPN and SVGIG (reference sequence). The CDR3 here is CAWSDARQGLEQYF. In DNA form, the CDR3 reads TGTGCCTGGAGTGATGCCCGACAGGGGCTCGAGCAGTACTTC.

The chain has TRBV30 and TRBJ2-3; D unclear. CDR3 size: 15 residues. CDR1 and CDR2 from the germline V gene are GTSNPN and SVGIG (reference sequence). V lost 0 bases, J lost 0 bases, and 10 bases lay in between. CDR3 sequence: CAWSVTTFSTDTQYF. CDR3 sequence (DNA): TGTGCCTGGAGTGTAACTACTTTTAGCACAGATACGCAGTATTTT. The full variable domain, in which reference TRBV30 and TRBJ2-3 provide the parts outside the CDR3, is SQTIHQWPATLVQPVGSPLSLECTVEGTSNPNLYWYRQAAGRGLQLLFYSVGIGQISSEVPQNLSASRPQDRQFILSSKKLLLSDSGFYLCAWSVTTFSTDTQYFGPGTRLTVL.

The chain is built from TRBV6-5 and TRBJ1-4, with D maybe TRBD1 (5 bases). The CDR3 sequence is 15 residues long. Germline V gene lookup returns CDR1 MNHEY and CDR2 SVGAGI. V lost 0 bases and J 4 bases, leaving 9 bases between the germline ends. The CDR3 spells CASSYSRQYNEKLFF. The CDR3, as DNA: TGTGCCAGCAGTTACTCGCGACAGTATAATGAAAAACTGTTTTTT.

The CDR3 DNA reads TGCAGTGCCTACGGGACTGGCGACTACGAGCAGTACTTC. This codes for CSAYGTGDYEQYF. V is TRBV20-1 and J is TRBJ2-7; D is perhaps TRBD2 (6 bases). Germline-derived CDR1 and CDR2 are DFQATT and SNEGSKA (reference sequence). CDR3 length: 13 residues. The V gene lost 6 bases and the J gene lost 3 bases, with 15 bases spanning the gap.

The chain uses TRBV4-1 and TRBJ1-3; weak D call: TRBD1 (5 bases). The CDR3 covers 16 residues. The ends were cut back, 0 bases at V and 3 bases at J, with 12 bases in the middle. CDR1 and CDR2 from the germline V gene are MGHRA and YSYEKL. The CDR3 coding sequence is TGCGCCAGCAGCCAAGATAACCGGGACTTTGGAAACACCATATATTTT. This sequence encodes CASSQDNRDFGNTIYF.

The chain uses TRBV7-9 and TRBJ1-1; 10 bases agree with TRBD1. CDR3 length: 13 residues. The trim removed 7 bases at V and 11 bases at J, leaving 10 bases unmatched. Germline V lookup: CDR1 SEHNR, CDR2 FQNEAQ (reference sequence). CDR3 nucleotide sequence: TGTGCCAGCACCTCCGGGACAGGGGTTATTGCTTTCTTT. This translates into CASTSGTGVIAFF.

The V call is TRBV12-3 or TRBV12-4, the J call TRBJ2-1, with 9 bases that match TRBD1. The CDR3 spans 15 residues. J lost 2 bases, V lost 5 bases, and 4 bases had no gene match. The CDR3 sequence: CASSTGQGTYNEQFF. DNA for the CDR3: TGTGCCAGCAGTACGGGACAGGGCACCTACAATGAGCAGTTCTTC.

The rearrangement uses TRBV2 and TRBJ2-1; either TRBD1 or TRBD2 may supply D (5 bases each). This CDR3 comprises 16 residues. From germline, CDR1 is SNHLY and CDR2 FYNNEI. Trimming stripped 0 bases from V and 6 bases from J, with 15 bases between. The CDR3 loop reads CASSEATRGAINEQFF. The CDR3 bases are TGTGCCAGCAGTGAAGCGACGAGGGGCGCTATCAATGAGCAGTTCTTC.

The gene calls are TRBV4-2 and TRBJ1-2; 11 bases align to TRBD1. The V and J ends lost 3 bases and 8 bases, in that order; junction bases with no gene match: 11. Germline V gene lookup returns CDR1 LGHNA and CDR2 YNFKEQ. This CDR3 is 16 amino acids long. This chain's CDR3 is CASSHPPGQGDFGYTF. CDR3 DNA: TGTGCCAGCAGCCATCCTCCGGGACAGGGGGATTTCGGCTACACCTTC.

The chain joins TRBV10-2 to TRBJ2-1; either TRBD1 or TRBD2 may supply D (5 bases each). The CDR3 contains 14 residues. Germline assignment: CDR1 WSHSY and CDR2 SAAADI. V lost 7 bases and J 0 bases, leaving 10 bases between the germline ends. The CDR3 DNA is TGCGCCAGCATACGGGGACCCTCCTACAATGAGCAGTTCTTC. The encoded protein is CASIRGPSYNEQFF.

This chain joins TRBV4-2 and TRBJ2-1, with D possibly called TRBD1 or TRBD2 (6 bases each). V was trimmed by 0 bases and J by 7 bases, leaving 13 bases between them. This CDR3 contains 15 residues. Germline CDR1 is LGHNA and CDR2 is YNFKEQ. CDR3 residues: CASSQDFGGGNEQFF. The CDR3 DNA follows: TGTGCCAGCAGCCAAGATTTTGGAGGGGGTAATGAGCAGTTCTTC.

This clonotype has just one count. This chain links TRBV30 with TRBJ1-1; a possible D gene is TRBD1 (5 bases). The germline V gene encodes CDR1 GTSNPN and CDR2 SVGIG (reference sequence). The CDR3 is 13 residues long. The V end lost 3 bases, the J end lost 3 bases, and 11 bases lay between the germline ends. The CDR3: CAWREGWDTEAFF. The CDR3 bases are TGTGCCTGGAGGGAGGGGTGGGACACTGAAGCTTTCTTT. Full variable domain (rest looked up from reference TRBV30 and TRBJ1-1): SQTIHQWPATLVQPVGSPLSLECTVEGTSNPNLYWYRQAAGRGLQLLFYSVGIGQISSEVPQNLSASRPQDRQFILSSKKLLLSDSGFYLCAWREGWDTEAFFGQGTRLTVV.

The chain couples TRBV29-1 to TRBJ1-5; D is perhaps TRBD1 (6 bases). Germline CDR1 is SQVTM and CDR2 is ANQGSEA. This CDR3 comprises 13 residues. Trimming shortened V by 1 base and J by 2 bases, and 6 bases separated the two germline ends. The CDR3 sequence is CSVEAGGNQPQHF. CDR3 coding DNA: TGCAGCGTTGAAGCAGGGGGCAATCAGCCCCAGCATTTT.

The chain has TRBV14 and TRBJ2-7, with 10 bases lining up with TRBD1. Germline CDR1 SGHDN, CDR2 FVKESK. The CDR3 loop spans 16 amino acids. V lost 3 bases, J lost 4 bases, and 9 bases stayed unmatched. This CDR3 reads CASSHKLPGQGYEQYF. The CDR3 bases are TGTGCCAGCAGCCACAAGCTACCGGGACAGGGGTACGAGCAGTACTTC.

This chain joins TRBV20-1 and TRBJ2-2, with D perhaps TRBD1 (6 bases). Germline values: CDR1 DFQATT, CDR2 SNEGSKA (reference sequence). V shed 5 bases and J shed 4 bases, with 8 bases lying between them. CDR3 length: 12 residues. The CDR3 spells CSAGDITGELFF. The DNA of the CDR3 is TGCAGTGCTGGGGACATCACCGGGGAGCTGTTTTTT.

The chain recombines TRBV2 with TRBJ2-2, with a weak D call TRBD2 (6 bases). Trimming cost V 7 bases and J 0 bases, with 12 bases left between them. The CDR3 loop spans 15 amino acids. Germline CDR1 is SNHLY and CDR2 is FYNNEI. The CDR3 DNA reads as TGTGCCAGCAACCTAGCGAGCGCGAACACCGGGGAGCTGTTTTTT. It specifies CASNLASANTGELFF.

This sequence joins TRBV20-1 and TRBJ2-3; D remains unclear. V lost 3 bases and J lost 1, with 8 bases in between. Germline values: CDR1 DFQATT, CDR2 SNEGSKA (reference sequence). This CDR3 is built from 13 residues. CDR3: CSARRTRTDTQYF. DNA for the CDR3: TGCAGTGCTAGGCGGACCCGCACAGATACGCAGTATTTT.

The chain links TRBV2 to TRBJ2-5, with 12 bases identical to TRBD2. Germline lookup yields CDR1 SNHLY and CDR2 FYNNEI. The V gene end was trimmed by 4 bases and the J gene end by 3 bases; junction bases not matched to a gene: 6. The CDR3 is made up of 16 amino acids. The CDR3 nucleotides are TGTGCCAGCAGTGGAGGGACTAGCGGGCTGGAAGAGACCCAGTACTTC. Protein: CASSGGTSGLEETQYF.

The chain couples TRBV9 to TRBJ2-5; possible D gene TRBD2, 6 bases. The CDR3 length is 14 residues. In germline, CDR1 is SGDLS, CDR2 YYNGEE. V was clipped by 4 bases and J by 5 bases, with 15 bases between them. CDR3 residues: CASSRRWEAETQYF. The CDR3 DNA is TGTGCCAGCAGCAGACGTTGGGAGGCCGAGACCCAGTACTTC.

This clonotype was found once. The chain has TRBV29-1 and TRBJ1-4; 9 nucleotides align to TRBD1. Germline V gene lookup returns CDR1 SQVTM and CDR2 ANQGSEA. Losses at the gene ends were 4 bases for V and 8 bases for J; bases not matched to a gene: 2. The CDR3 is 12 amino acids. This CDR3 is CSVGQGGEKLFF. The CDR3, as DNA: TGCAGCGTTGGACAGGGGGGGGAAAAACTGTTTTTT. Using reference TRBV29-1 and TRBJ1-4 for the parts outside the CDR3, the full variable domain is SAVISQKPSRDICQRGTSLTIQCQVDSQVTMMFWYRQQPGQSLTLIATANQGSEATYESGFVIDKFPISRPNLTFSTLTVSNMSPEDSSIYLCSVGQGGEKLFFGSGTQLSVL.

This sequence joins TRBV18 and TRBJ1-5; D remains unclear. Germline V gives CDR1 KGHSH, CDR2 LQKENI. Trimming stripped 0 bases from V and 0 bases from J, with 12 bases between. This CDR3 region has 17 residues. The CDR3 loop reads CASSPPPGRYSNQPQHF. For the CDR3, the DNA is TGTGCCAGCTCACCACCCCCTGGGCGATATAGCAATCAGCCCCAGCATTTT.

This chain uses TRBV7-9 with TRBJ1-1, with D possibly matching TRBD1 (5 bases). The germline gives CDR1 SEHNR, CDR2 FQNEAQ (reference sequence). The CDR3 has 16 amino acids. Between the trimmed V and J ends, which lost 1 base and 0 bases, there was a span of 12 bases. CDR3: CASSLDGAGLNTEAFF. The CDR3 region has the DNA TGTGCCAGCAGCTTAGACGGGGCAGGGTTGAACACTGAAGCTTTCTTT.

This chain uses TRBV29-1 with TRBJ1-1, with D possibly TRBD1 on 5 matching bases. With 4 bases removed from V and 5 bases from J, the gap between germline ends came to 20 bases. The CDR3 spans 15 residues. CDR1 is SQVTM, CDR2 ANQGSEA, per germline. CDR3 nucleotide sequence: TGCAGCGTTGTCTTTGTGGGGCGGATTAAGACTGAAGCTTTCTTT. It yields the protein CSVVFVGRIKTEAFF.

The V gene is TRBV5-5, the J gene TRBJ2-7, with 11 bases lining up with TRBD2. The CDR3 contains 15 residues. Germline-derived CDR1 and CDR2 are SGHKS and YYEKEE (reference sequence). The ends lost 4 bases at V and 3 bases at J; junction bases unmatched: 6. CDR3 sequence: CASSESSGRIYEQYF. The CDR3 DNA sequence: TGTGCCAGCAGCGAGTCTAGCGGGAGGATCTACGAGCAGTACTTC.

In this sample, this clonotype turned up once. The V and J genes are TRBV7-9 and TRBJ2-1; D tentatively reads TRBD1 or TRBD2 (5 bases each). V lost 5 bases to trimming and J lost 6 bases, with 14 bases between them. Germline CDR1 and CDR2: SEHNR and FQNEAQ (reference sequence). CDR3 size: 14 residues. CDR3 in DNA: TGTGCCAGCAGCCCACCGGGGCGCGTCAATGAGCAGTTCTTC. It codes for CASSPPGRVNEQFF.

This rearrangement joins TRBV27 to TRBJ1-1; no clear D. Trimming removed 5 bases from V and 0 bases from J, with 16 bases in between. CDR1 is MNHEY, CDR2 SMNVEV, per germline (reference sequence). This CDR3 comprises 16 residues. CDR3 region: CASSPLRGGLNTEAFF. Here the CDR3 DNA reads TGTGCCAGCAGTCCTCTCCGGGGAGGATTGAACACTGAAGCTTTCTTT.

This chain joins TRBV27 and TRBJ2-3; no reliable D call. There are 14 residues in the CDR3. The germline V and J ends were trimmed by 5 bases and 5 bases, with 14 bases remaining between them. Germline CDR1 MNHEY, CDR2 SMNVEV (reference sequence). CDR3 DNA sequence: TGTGCCAGCAGTCCCTCGTTTAATGTAGATACGCAGTATTTT. Translation gives CASSPSFNVDTQYF.